This is a list of T cell receptor beta chains from one sample in a study of control samples from healthy donors and cancer patients. Libraries were prepared by immunoSEQ multiplex PCR; TCRdb keeps only in-frame clonotypes and omits some of them. The sample shows about 130,000 clones, about nine tenths of them seen only once. Sequencing used blood. These receptors all stem from a man younger than 35 in good health. CDR3s include the opening cysteine and the closing phenylalanine or tryptophan. Clone size appears in some rows only: once, few, many, or a class for an expanded clone.

clone_size: once
j_call: TRBJ1-4
v_call: TRBV2
cdr3_aa: CASRSEATNEKLFF

clone_size: -
j_call: TRBJ1-2
v_call: TRBV5-4
cdr3_aa: CASSPTGELRGYTF

clone_size: -
j_call: TRBJ2-1
v_call: TRBV11-1
cdr3_aa: CASSFGAAPYNEQFF

clone_size: -
j_call: TRBJ2-7
v_call: TRBV10-3
cdr3_aa: CAISDRQTASYEQYF

clone_size: -
j_call: TRBJ2-7
v_call: TRBV18
cdr3_aa: CASSRDSPYEQYF

clone_size: -
j_call: TRBJ2-5
v_call: TRBV29-1
cdr3_aa: CSVGDSLMGTQYF

clone_size: -
j_call: TRBJ2-7
v_call: TRBV6-5
cdr3_aa: CASSYSDNLQQYF

clone_size: -
j_call: TRBJ1-1
v_call: TRBV9
cdr3_aa: CASSGLVGNTEAFF

clone_size: -
j_call: TRBJ1-3
v_call: TRBV3-1/TRBV3-2
cdr3_aa: CASGGEDTIYF

clone_size: -
j_call: TRBJ2-1
v_call: TRBV5-5
cdr3_aa: CASSSNQGYNEQFF

clone_size: -
j_call: TRBJ1-1
v_call: TRBV7-9
cdr3_aa: CASSLAGVSVRNTEAFF

clone_size: once
j_call: TRBJ1-4
v_call: TRBV28
cdr3_aa: CASSTRSGPGEKLFF

clone_size: -
j_call: TRBJ1-2
v_call: TRBV6-2/TRBV6-3
cdr3_aa: CASSHHKQGAGWTNYGYTF

clone_size: -
j_call: TRBJ1-5
v_call: TRBV20-1
cdr3_aa: CSASLQGTQPQHF

clone_size: -
j_call: TRBJ2-1
v_call: TRBV6-5
cdr3_aa: CASSSSVEQFF

clone_size: -
j_call: TRBJ1-1
v_call: TRBV6-1
cdr3_aa: CASSEGSGGGTEAFF

clone_size: -
j_call: TRBJ2-1
v_call: TRBV20-1
cdr3_aa: CSASRGGDYYNEQFF

clone_size: -
j_call: TRBJ2-3
v_call: TRBV7-6
cdr3_aa: CASSLTSGGLTGQYF

clone_size: -
j_call: TRBJ2-7
v_call: TRBV30
cdr3_aa: CAWAPGTGGYEQYF

clone_size: -
j_call: TRBJ2-7
v_call: TRBV3-1/TRBV3-2
cdr3_aa: CASSQDRGRLSYEQYF

clone_size: -
j_call: TRBJ1-4
v_call: TRBV9
cdr3_aa: CASSLAGAGEKLFF

clone_size: -
j_call: TRBJ2-1
v_call: TRBV20-1
cdr3_aa: CSARGVNEQFF

clone_size: -
j_call: TRBJ2-3
v_call: TRBV5-5
cdr3_aa: CASSLSTSTDTQYF

clone_size: -
j_call: TRBJ1-2
v_call: TRBV6-2/TRBV6-3
cdr3_aa: CASSRQGANYGYTF

clone_size: -
j_call: TRBJ2-2
v_call: TRBV18
cdr3_aa: CASSPQGQGATGELFF

clone_size: -
j_call: TRBJ2-7
v_call: TRBV27
cdr3_aa: CASRDLGSLRGQYF

clone_size: -
j_call: TRBJ2-3
v_call: TRBV11-2
cdr3_aa: CASSLAPDTQYF

clone_size: -
j_call: TRBJ1-6
v_call: TRBV2
cdr3_aa: CASSRTDNSPLHF

clone_size: -
j_call: TRBJ2-2
v_call: TRBV9
cdr3_aa: CASSVELAGELFF

clone_size: -
j_call: TRBJ2-3
v_call: TRBV2
cdr3_aa: CASNGFWGTDTQYF

clone_size: -
j_call: TRBJ2-2
v_call: TRBV6-4
cdr3_aa: CASMRTSGGENTGELFF

clone_size: -
j_call: TRBJ1-5
v_call: TRBV6-5
cdr3_aa: CASSPGQGRRPQHF

clone_size: -
j_call: TRBJ2-2
v_call: TRBV10-1
cdr3_aa: CASSDGRTSGTGELFF

clone_size: -
j_call: TRBJ1-4
v_call: TRBV5-6
cdr3_aa: CASSLNRYEKLFF

clone_size: -
j_call: TRBJ2-5
v_call: TRBV9
cdr3_aa: CASSHSGSYQETQYF

clone_size: -
j_call: TRBJ2-3
v_call: TRBV18
cdr3_aa: CASSPTGSDTQYF

clone_size: -
j_call: TRBJ1-2
v_call: TRBV7-9
cdr3_aa: CASSLTASPYGYTF

clone_size: -
j_call: TRBJ2-3
v_call: TRBV3-1/TRBV3-2
cdr3_aa: CASSQVAGGPSTTDTQYF

clone_size: -
j_call: TRBJ2-3
v_call: TRBV5-6
cdr3_aa: CASSPRGLSTDTQYF

clone_size: -
j_call: TRBJ1-2
v_call: TRBV3-1/TRBV3-2
cdr3_aa: CASSQDASRGNYGYTF

clone_size: once
j_call: TRBJ1-3
v_call: TRBV30
cdr3_aa: CAWSGDSRSGNTIYF

clone_size: -
j_call: TRBJ2-1
v_call: TRBV6-1
cdr3_aa: CASSELFLSYNEQFF

clone_size: -
j_call: TRBJ2-7
v_call: TRBV6-5
cdr3_aa: CASGTSGSYEQYF

clone_size: -
j_call: TRBJ1-2
v_call: TRBV20-1
cdr3_aa: CSAREGYTF

clone_size: -
j_call: TRBJ2-7
v_call: TRBV5-6
cdr3_aa: CASSLTSLNYEQYF